This T cell receptor (beta chain) is from a study of human T cells and chemical hapten exposure. The overall study: The upper back received 0.01% DPC by patch testing, with results read at 6 days.

From the RACE reads, TCRdb called clonotypes with MiXCR, one entry per CDR3 protein. The top ten hold around 3% of the sample, which has more than 100,000 distinct CDR3 sequences, approximately 12% seen once. The CDR3 is 14 residues long. The V gene lost 4 bases and the J gene lost 1 base, with 8 bases spanning the gap. Germline CDR1 MNHNY, CDR2 SVGAGI (reference sequence). As to time point: pre-sensitization, week 0. Treatment described: therapeutic diphenylcyclopropenone sensitization with weekly scalp DPC. The sequence derives from a woman younger than 35 with alopecia areata. Some clones in this sample may be carry-over from other donors' samples. The specimen was whole blood, collected in connection with sensitization to the hapten diphenylcyclopropenone (DPC). This chain connects TRBV6-6 to TRBJ1-3; D is ambiguous. CDR3 sequence reads: CASSLTWSGNTIYF. The CDR3, as DNA: TGTGCCAGCAGTTTAACATGGTCTGGAAACACCATATATTTT.